What follows are 21 T cell receptor beta chains derived from one specimen sequenced in a study of cytomegalovirus exposure and HLA in healthy donors. PCR primers comprised 60 Vbeta and 13 Jbeta primers. Only in-frame clones appear in the TCRdb table, and some are missing; sequencing was by immunoSEQ multiplex PCR. The repertoire holds 150,000 or so clones, about 75% seen once, with roughly 4.5% in the top ten. Sequenced material: PBMCs. These receptors were obtained from a man aged 18 to 30 in good health and CMV-seropositive.

The CDR3 region is CASSPTGGYAHTF. Here the CDR3 DNA reads TGTGCCAGCAGCCCGACAGGGGGCTATGCCCACACCTTC. The chain uses TRBV6-1 and TRBJ1-2, with 10 bases fitting TRBD1. The CDR3 totals 13 residues. Per the germline V gene, CDR1 is MNHNS and CDR2 is SASEGT. V shed 6 bases and J 12 bases; nucleotides not matched to a gene: 10.

This clone has ten or more counts. V usage is TRBV7-2 and J usage is TRBJ2-1; 14 bases fit TRBD2. The V segment lost 5 bases and the J segment 6 bases; nucleotides outside the gene matches: 9. This CDR3 has 17 amino acids. Germline-derived CDR1 and CDR2 are SGHTA and FQGNSA. Here the CDR3 DNA reads TGTGCCAGCAGCCCCTGGACTAGCGGGAGGAGGGGCAATGAGCAGTTCTTC. This gives the protein CASSPWTSGRRGNEQFF. Looking up the rest from reference TRBV7-2 and TRBJ2-1 gives the full variable domain: GAGVSQSPSNKVTEKGKDVELRCDPISGHTALYWYRQSLGQGLEFLIYFQGNSAPDKSGLPSDRFSAERTGGSVSTLTIQRTQQEDSAVYLCASSPWTSGRRGNEQFFGPGTRLTVL.

Concerning this clone: This sample also contains other DNA sequences that code for the same CDR3. DNA for the CDR3: TGTGCCAGCAGTTTGTCGGGTCAGCCCCAGCATTTT. It is translated as CASSLSGQPQHF. V is TRBV28 and J is TRBJ1-5; unclear D gene. CDR3 size: 12 residues. The germline gives CDR1 MDHEN, CDR2 SYDVKM. V lost 3 bases, J lost 6 bases, and 6 bases lay in between.

The chain carries TRBV5-1 and TRBJ2-1, with TRBD2 identical over 9 bases. The germline V gene encodes CDR1 SGHRS and CDR2 YFSETQ. Trimming removed 7 bases from V and 4 bases from J; junction bases left unmatched: 9. This CDR3 spans 15 amino acids. This chain's CDR3 is CASRSEAGGYNEQFF. In nucleotides, the CDR3 is TGCGCCAGCCGCAGCGAGGCGGGGGGGTACAATGAGCAGTTCTTC.

CDR3 sequence (DNA): TGTGCCAGCAGATGGGACATGGCGGATGGCTACACCTTC. Translation: CASRWDMADGYTF. The chain carries TRBV7-8 and TRBJ1-2; D possibly corresponds to TRBD1 (6 bases). There are 13 residues in the CDR3. Trimming took 6 bases from V and 6 from J, leaving 14 bases between them. Germline assignment: CDR1 SGHVS and CDR2 FQNEAQ.

This chain uses TRBV7-6 with TRBJ2-5; weak D call: TRBD2 (6 bases). Germline V gene sequence: CDR1 SGHVS, CDR2 FNYEAQ. CDR3 length: 16 amino acids. V lost 1 base and J lost 4, with 16 bases in between. CDR3: CASSLESMGGGETQYF. DNA of the CDR3: TGTGCCAGCAGCTTAGAAAGTATGGGAGGTGGAGAGACCCAGTACTTC.

This clone showed up just a few times. V and J are TRBV6-5 and TRBJ1-1, with D tentatively TRBD1 (5 bases). Germline V gene lookup returns CDR1 MNHEY and CDR2 SVGAGI. The CDR3 is 12 residues long. V was clipped by 5 bases and J by 5 bases, with 9 bases between them. The CDR3 sequence: CASSTQGTEAFF. CDR3 DNA sequence: TGTGCCAGCAGTACCCAGGGAACTGAAGCTTTCTTT.

The rearrangement uses TRBV11-3 and TRBJ1-2; D not resolved. Looked up from germline, CDR1 is SGHNT and CDR2 is YENEEA. The CDR3 has 12 residues. Trimming cost V 5 bases and J 7 bases, with 11 bases left between them. CDR3 loop: CASSPSAGGYTF. DNA of the CDR3: TGTGCCAGCAGCCCATCCGCCGGTGGCTACACCTTC.

The chain has TRBV28 and TRBJ1-6; D not certain. Germline-derived CDR1 and CDR2 are MDHEN and SYDVKM. V dropped 8 bases and J dropped 0 bases, with 8 bases sitting between them. This CDR3 is built from 14 residues. The CDR3: CASLPSSYNSPLHF. As DNA, the CDR3 is TGTGCCAGCCTTCCGAGCTCCTATAATTCACCCCTCCACTTT.

This rearrangement joins TRBV27 to TRBJ2-1; D possibly corresponds to TRBD1 (6 bases). The germline V gene has CDR1 MNHEY and CDR2 SMNVEV (reference sequence). There are 14 residues in the CDR3. Trimming shortened V by 5 bases and J by 6 bases, and 14 bases separated the two germline ends. The chain's CDR3 is CASSRTVGRNEQFF. As DNA, the CDR3 is TGTGCCAGCAGTAGGACAGTAGGCCGCAATGAGCAGTTCTTC.

The V and J genes are TRBV7-2 and TRBJ1-2; TRBD1 matches 7 bases. Per the germline V gene, CDR1 is SGHTA and CDR2 is FQGNSA. With 5 bases clipped from V and 10 bases from J, the junction kept 7 bases outside the gene matches. The CDR3 is 12 amino acids. DNA of the CDR3: TGTGCCAGCAGCCCACGGACAGGTTTCTACACCTTC. Translating it yields CASSPRTGFYTF.

The DNA of the CDR3 is TGTGCCAGTAGGGGGGACACCGAAAAACTGTTTTTT. This translates into CASRGDTEKLFF. V and J are TRBV19 and TRBJ1-4, with D perhaps TRBD1 (6 bases). The germline V gene encodes CDR1 LNHDA and CDR2 SQIVND (reference sequence). The V end lost 6 bases, the J end lost 8 bases, and 10 bases lay between the germline ends. The CDR3 spans 12 residues.

This CDR3 is CASSSQGAQGYTF. CDR3 nucleotide sequence: TGTGCCAGCAGCTCTCAGGGGGCGCAGGGCTACACCTTC. The chain recombines TRBV7-9 with TRBJ1-2; 8 bases map to TRBD1. Per germline, CDR1 SEHNR and CDR2 FQNEAQ (reference sequence). This CDR3 comprises 13 residues. J was trimmed by 8 bases and V by 4 bases; bases with no gene match: 6.

This rearrangement joins TRBV6-6 to TRBJ1-1, with D perhaps matching TRBD1 (6 bases). The CDR3 sequence is 13 residues long. The germline gives CDR1 MNHNY, CDR2 SVGAGI (reference sequence). Between the trimmed V and J ends, which lost 7 bases and 8 bases, there was a span of 17 bases. CDR3 DNA: TGTGCCAGCAACGAAGGGGGAGTCGGGGAAGCTTTCTTT. It translates to CASNEGGVGEAFF.

CDR3 nucleotides: TGTGCCAGCAGCCAAACCCAGGGGAAAGCTTTCTTT. Translation gives CASSQTQGKAFF. The V and J genes are TRBV28 and TRBJ1-1; D is perhaps TRBD1 (6 bases). Germline CDR1 MDHEN, CDR2 SYDVKM. The CDR3 length is 12 residues. With 6 bases removed from V and 9 bases from J, the gap between germline ends came to 14 bases.

The chain uses TRBV28 and TRBJ1-1, with TRBD1 identical over 7 bases. The germline V gene encodes CDR1 MDHEN and CDR2 SYDVKM. CDR3 length equals 15 residues. The J segment lost 5 bases and the V segment lost 4 bases, leaving 10 bases of the junction unmatched. The CDR3 DNA reads TGTGCCAGCAGTTCCAGACAGGGCGAGAGGACTGAAGCTTTCTTT. This translates into CASSSRQGERTEAFF.

The count of this clone is one. The chain joins TRBV28 to TRBJ1-2; D not resolved. CDR1 MDHEN and CDR2 SYDVKM come from the germline V gene. The V and J ends lost 6 bases and 0 bases respectively, with 23 bases between them. CDR3 length: 18 residues. CDR3: CASSPPLGSVTSNYGYTF. CDR3 bases: TGTGCCAGCAGCCCTCCCCTTGGTTCGGTGACTTCTAACTATGGCTACACCTTC.

This sequence joins TRBV19 and TRBJ1-3, with D perhaps TRBD1 (5 bases). Germline values: CDR1 LNHDA, CDR2 SQIVND (reference sequence). V was pared by 1 base and J by 0 bases, with 7 bases between. The CDR3 loop spans 15 amino acids. DNA of the CDR3: TGTGCCAGTAGTATAGGGGACTACTCTGGAAACACCATATATTTT. Protein sequence: CASSIGDYSGNTIYF.

In its sample, this clone was seen a few times. Other DNA sequences in the sample encode the same CDR3. The rearrangement uses TRBV25-1 and TRBJ1-1; D unclear. The CDR3 has 13 amino acids. Germline CDR1 is MGHDK and CDR2 is SYGVNS. Trimming left V 2 bases short and J 1 base short, with 5 bases between. The CDR3 bases are TGTGCCAGCAGTGAACTAGCGAACACTGAAGCTTTCTTT. Translated, it gives CASSELANTEAFF.

J is TRBJ2-3 and V is TRBV12-5; the match to TRBD2 covers 7 bases. Losses at the gene ends were 0 bases for V and 8 bases for J; bases not matched to a gene: 5. The CDR3 has 14 residues. The germline CDR1 and CDR2 sequences are LGHNT and FRNRAP. The CDR3: CASGLVRGGGTQYF. CDR3 DNA: TGTGCTAGTGGTTTGGTACGTGGGGGGGGTACGCAGTATTTT.

The chain has TRBV19 and TRBJ1-1, with no clear D. This CDR3 has 14 residues. V was shortened by 10 bases and J by 1 base, with 16 bases between the two germline ends. Germline CDR1 and CDR2: LNHDA and SQIVND (reference sequence). This CDR3 reads CATLKGGGNTEAFF. DNA for the CDR3: TGTGCCACTTTAAAAGGAGGAGGGAACACTGAAGCTTTCTTT.